These 29 T cell receptor beta chains were all obtained from the same sample, sequenced in a study of cytomegalovirus exposure and HLA in healthy donors. Primers: 60 Vbeta forward and 13 Jbeta reverse. TCRdb keeps only in-frame clones here, not all; method: immunoSEQ multiplex PCR. This sample has some 190,000 clones; around 80% occur once, and the top ten carry under 1.5%. What was sequenced was PBMCs. The receptors were gathered from a girl aged 10 to 17 in good health and CMV-seropositive.

This clone appeared once. This rearrangement joins TRBV4-1 to TRBJ2-7; the match to TRBD2 covers 12 bases. CDR1 is MGHRA, CDR2 YSYEKL, per germline. Trimming cost V 5 bases and J 6 bases; bases outside gene matches: 2. The length of the CDR3 is 13 residues. In DNA form, the CDR3 reads TGCGCCAGCAGCAAGGGACTAGCGGGCGAGCAGTACTTC. It codes for CASSKGLAGEQYF.

V and J are TRBV7-2 and TRBJ2-5; 9 nucleotides match TRBD1. Germline V CDR1 and CDR2: SGHTA, FQGNSA. With V trimmed by 3 bases and J by 7 bases, 9 bases remained unmatched. The CDR3 covers 15 residues. The CDR3 DNA reads as TGTGCCAGCAGCTTCCAGACAGGGGGTTCAGGGACCCAGTACTTC. It translates to CASSFQTGGSGTQYF. Full variable domain (missing parts from reference TRBV7-2 and TRBJ2-5): GAGVSQSPSNKVTEKGKDVELRCDPISGHTALYWYRQSLGQGLEFLIYFQGNSAPDKSGLPSDRFSAERTGGSVSTLTIQRTQQEDSAVYLCASSFQTGGSGTQYFGPGTRLLVL.

The chain employs TRBV19 and TRBJ2-2; TRBD1 matches at 9 bases. The V gene's germline CDR1 is LNHDA and CDR2 SQIVND (reference sequence). This CDR3 contains 13 residues. V was clipped by 9 bases and J by 4 bases; unmatched bases: 3. The CDR3 here is CASRQGGTGELFF. DNA for the CDR3: TGTGCCAGCCGACAGGGGGGCACCGGGGAGCTGTTTTTT.

The chain links TRBV6-1 to TRBJ2-1; D not resolved. This CDR3 is 14 amino acids long. The V end lost 2 bases, the J end lost 6 bases, and 11 bases lay between the germline ends. Germline loops: CDR1 MNHNS, CDR2 SASEGT. In DNA, the CDR3 is TGTGCCAGCAGTGAATTTCGGGTTTCCAATGAGCAGTTCTTC. Residues: CASSEFRVSNEQFF.

This clone showed up just a few times. The rearrangement uses TRBV5-1 and TRBJ1-2; 8 bases are shared with TRBD1. The CDR3 loop spans 14 amino acids. V lost 0 bases to trimming and J lost 7 bases; unmatched junction nucleotides: 5. CDR1 SGHRS and CDR2 YFSETQ come from the germline V gene. The CDR3 DNA reads TGCGCCAGCAGCTTGGTACAGGGGGAAGGTGGCTACACCTTC. This encodes CASSLVQGEGGYTF.

V usage is TRBV7-9 and J usage is TRBJ2-5; 9 bases fit TRBD1. CDR3 length: 14 residues. Trimming removed 5 bases from V and 2 bases from J; junction bases left unmatched: 3. Per germline, CDR1 SEHNR and CDR2 FQNEAQ (reference sequence). This CDR3 reads CASSRQGEQETQYF. CDR3 sequence (DNA): TGTGCCAGCAGCCGACAGGGGGAGCAAGAGACCCAGTACTTC.

V usage is TRBV18 and J usage is TRBJ1-4; 11 bases are a match to TRBD1. The J segment lost 8 bases and the V segment lost 2 bases, leaving 4 bases of the junction unmatched. This CDR3 spans 15 amino acids. Germline V gene data show CDR1 as KGHSH and CDR2 as LQKENI. The CDR3 loop is CASSPGQGAKEKLFF. The CDR3 region has the DNA TGTGCCAGCTCACCAGGACAGGGGGCAAAGGAAAAACTGTTTTTT.

The CDR3 here is CAWDFPAPNEQFF. In DNA form, the CDR3 reads TGTGCCTGGGACTTTCCAGCGCCCAATGAGCAGTTCTTC. This chain uses TRBV30 with TRBJ2-1; D call uncertain. The germline CDR1 and CDR2 sequences are GTSNPN and SVGIG (reference sequence). V was clipped by 5 bases and J by 6 bases, with 14 bases between them. This CDR3 has 13 amino acids.

The V call is TRBV7-6, the J call TRBJ2-7; D gene unclear. Germline V CDR1 and CDR2: SGHVS, FNYEAQ. The length of the CDR3 is 15 residues. The V end lost 2 bases, the J end lost 4 bases, and 15 bases lay between the germline ends. CDR3 amino acids: CASSLSAAGGYEQYF. Written as DNA, the CDR3 is TGTGCCAGCAGCTTAAGCGCAGCCGGTGGGTACGAGCAGTACTTC.

J is TRBJ2-5 and V is TRBV7-2; D is perhaps TRBD2 (5 bases). Germline assignment: CDR1 SGHTA and CDR2 FQGNSA. The CDR3 has 13 amino acids. Trimming stripped 3 bases from V and 2 bases from J, with 7 bases between. The CDR3 bases are TGTGCCAGCAGCTTGGAGCGGCAAGAGACCCAGTACTTC. Protein product: CASSLERQETQYF.

V and J are TRBV10-2 and TRBJ2-7; 9 bases line up with TRBD1. The CDR3 consists of 13 residues. Germline V lookup: CDR1 WSHSY, CDR2 SAAADI. V lost 9 bases and J lost 6; bases outside the gene matches: 9. The CDR3 protein is CASGDRVPSEQYF. The CDR3, as DNA: TGCGCCAGTGGGGACAGGGTTCCAAGCGAGCAGTACTTC.

The V gene is TRBV10-3, the J gene TRBJ2-7; D remains unclear. The germline CDR1 and CDR2 sequences are ENHRY and SYGVKD. With 7 bases removed from V and 3 bases from J, the gap between germline ends came to 13 bases. This CDR3 is 13 amino acids long. In DNA, the CDR3 is TGTGCCATCAAGGCCCCCGGCGGCTACGAGCAGTACTTC. Amino acids: CAIKAPGGYEQYF.

This chain uses TRBV6-1 with TRBJ2-7, with 7 bases identical to TRBD1. V lost 6 bases and J lost 3; bases outside the gene matches: 5. Germline lookup yields CDR1 MNHNS and CDR2 SASEGT. The CDR3 spans 13 residues. The CDR3 here is CASRKDRRYEQYF. In nucleotides, the CDR3 is TGTGCCAGCAGGAAGGACAGGCGCTACGAGCAGTACTTC.

The chain uses TRBV5-4 and TRBJ2-5, with D possibly matching TRBD1 (5 bases). Germline lookup yields CDR1 SGHNT and CDR2 YYREEE (reference sequence). This CDR3 contains 14 residues. V was clipped by 0 bases and J by 2 bases, with 8 bases between them. CDR3 in amino acids: CASSLGREQETQYF. CDR3 nucleotide sequence: TGTGCCAGCAGCTTGGGCAGGGAACAAGAGACCCAGTACTTC. Using reference TRBV5-4 and TRBJ2-5 for the parts outside the CDR3, the full variable domain is ETGVTQSPTHLIKTRGQQVTLRCSSQSGHNTVSWYQQALGQGPQFIFQYYREEENGRGNFPPRFSGLQFPNYSSELNVNALELDDSALYLCASSLGREQETQYFGPGTRLLVL.

As DNA, the CDR3 is TGTGCCAGCAGCCCCCAACAGGGGCTCTACTATGGCTACACCTTC. As protein: CASSPQQGLYYGYTF. The chain employs TRBV9 and TRBJ1-2; TRBD1 matches 7 bases. Losses at the gene ends were 4 bases for V and 3 bases for J; bases not matched to a gene: 9. Germline values: CDR1 SGDLS, CDR2 YYNGEE. The CDR3 runs 15 residues.

The chain joins TRBV5-4 to TRBJ2-7; D is perhaps TRBD2 (5 bases). Deletions cut 0 bases from V and 3 bases from J, with 13 bases between. The CDR3 has 15 residues. Germline-derived CDR1 and CDR2 are SGHNT and YYREEE (reference sequence). The DNA of the CDR3 is TGTGCCAGCAGCTTGGAAGCAGCGGCTATCTACGAGCAGTACTTC. Translating gives CASSLEAAAIYEQYF.

The gene calls are TRBV7-6 and TRBJ2-7; D gene uncertain. The germline gives CDR1 SGHVS, CDR2 FNYEAQ. This CDR3 spans 12 amino acids. Trimming stripped 2 bases from V and 3 bases from J, with 5 bases between. CDR3 region: CASSLSGYEQYF. In DNA form, the CDR3 reads TGTGCCAGCAGCTTATCCGGCTACGAGCAGTACTTC.

The CDR3 DNA follows: TGTGCCAGCAGGGTTCTAGCGGGGTCTATCGAGCAGTACTTC. Translating gives CASRVLAGSIEQYF. The chain combines TRBV2 with TRBJ2-7; 9 bases are a match to TRBD2. Germline assignment: CDR1 SNHLY and CDR2 FYNNEI. The J segment lost 6 bases and the V segment lost 6 bases, leaving 9 bases of the junction unmatched. This CDR3 region has 14 residues.

The rearrangement links TRBV30 to TRBJ2-1; the D is unclear. Per the germline V gene, CDR1 is GTSNPN and CDR2 is SVGIG (reference sequence). The CDR3 length is 17 residues. Trimming stripped 5 bases from V and 0 bases from J, with 20 bases between. The chain's CDR3 is CAWGDLRFVSSYNEQFF. The DNA for the CDR3 is TGTGCCTGGGGAGATCTACGATTCGTTAGCTCCTACAATGAGCAGTTCTTC.

The rearrangement links TRBV13 to TRBJ1-2; possibly TRBD1 for D (5 bases). Looked up from germline, CDR1 is PRHDT and CDR2 is FYEKMQ (reference sequence). The CDR3 has 13 residues. The germline V and J ends were trimmed by 11 bases and 7 bases, with 20 bases remaining between them. The CDR3 sequence is CACRRWGVGGYTF. The DNA for the CDR3 is TGTGCCTGCCGACGTTGGGGGGTCGGTGGCTACACCTTC.

J is TRBJ2-7 and V is TRBV9; the match to TRBD2 covers 12 bases. The CDR3 has 16 amino acids. Unmatched junction bases numbered 4, after V lost 3 bases and J lost 0 bases. Germline values: CDR1 SGDLS, CDR2 YYNGEE. In nucleotides, the CDR3 is TGTGCCAGCAGCGACCTAGCGGGAGGGAACTCCTACGAGCAGTACGTC. Protein product: CASSDLAGGNSYEQYV.

The chain has TRBV11-2 and TRBJ2-1; 9 nucleotides match TRBD2. The CDR3 has 16 residues. Trimming at V came to 2 bases and at J to 1 base, leaving 3 bases not matched to a gene. Germline CDR1 is SGHAT and CDR2 is FQNNGV. CDR3 sequence (DNA): TGTGCCAGCAGCTTATCCAGCGGGAGGTCCTACAATGAGCAGTTCTTC. Its protein product is CASSLSSGRSYNEQFF.

The J gene is TRBJ2-7, the V gene TRBV29-1; D might be TRBD1 (6 bases). V gave up 4 bases and J gave up 5 bases, with 15 bases separating them. CDR1 is SQVTM and CDR2 is ANQGSEA in the germline V gene. CDR3 size: 13 residues. The CDR3 is CSVAVRGWNEQYF. The CDR3 region has the DNA TGCAGCGTTGCCGTCAGGGGTTGGAACGAGCAGTACTTC.

This CDR3 is CASSGTGTDTQYF. The CDR3 DNA sequence: TGTGCCAGTTCCGGGACAGGCACAGATACGCAGTATTTT. The V gene is TRBV19, the J gene TRBJ2-3; 7 bases match TRBD1. V shed 8 bases, J shed 1 base, and the junction held 3 bases outside the gene matches. This CDR3 region has 13 residues. Per germline, CDR1 LNHDA and CDR2 SQIVND (reference sequence).

This clone was seen a handful of times. V usage is TRBV12-5 and J usage is TRBJ1-4; 8 positions match TRBD1. V gave up 2 bases and J gave up 7 bases; unmatched junction bases: 15. CDR1 and CDR2 (germline): LGHNT, FRNRAP. The CDR3 contains 18 residues. The CDR3 DNA is TGTGCTAGTGGTTTGATCTTAGCGGGTTCAGGGGGCAGTGAAAAACTGTTTTTT. Translation: CASGLILAGSGGSEKLFF.

The chain links TRBV7-9 to TRBJ1-1, with 10 nucleotides matching TRBD1. This CDR3 contains 14 residues. Trimming took 6 bases from V and 5 from J; bases not matched to a gene: 6. Germline lookup yields CDR1 SEHNR and CDR2 FQNEAQ (reference sequence). The CDR3 reads CASRTTGGRTEAFF. CDR3 DNA: TGTGCCAGCAGGACGACAGGGGGCAGAACTGAAGCTTTCTTT. Full variable domain (remainder filled in from reference TRBV7-9 and TRBJ1-1): DTGVSQNPRHKITKRGQNVTFRCDPISEHNRLYWYRQTLGQGPEFLTYFQNEAQLEKSRLLSDRFSAERPKGSFSTLEIQRTEQGDSAMYLCASRTTGGRTEAFFGQGTRLTVV.

This clone has just a few counts. This chain uses TRBV10-3 with TRBJ1-1; 8 positions match TRBD1. This CDR3 region has 16 residues. Germline loops: CDR1 ENHRY, CDR2 SYGVKD. Germline trimming cut 6 bases from V and 2 bases from J; bases unmatched to any gene: 11. CDR3 sequence: CAIRQQGALVNTEAFF. In DNA form, the CDR3 reads TGTGCCATCAGGCAGCAGGGGGCCCTGGTTAACACTGAAGCTTTCTTT.

This chain uses TRBV30 with TRBJ1-1; 9 bases line up with TRBD1. Trimming at V came to 4 bases and at J to 8 bases, leaving 11 bases not matched to a gene. The CDR3 consists of 14 residues. The V gene's germline CDR1 is GTSNPN and CDR2 SVGIG (reference sequence). The CDR3 DNA reads TGTGCCTGGATCGTCCCGGACAGGGGTTTCGAAGCTTTCTTT. Translated, it gives CAWIVPDRGFEAFF.

The rearrangement joins TRBV7-9 to TRBJ2-1; 11 nucleotides align to TRBD2. In germline, CDR1 is SEHNR, CDR2 FQNEAQ (reference sequence). Unmatched junction bases numbered 13, after V lost 4 bases and J lost 8 bases. This CDR3 has 17 residues. The CDR3 reads CASSSPGSGREDDEQFF. CDR3 coding DNA: TGTGCCAGCAGCTCCCCCGGTAGCGGGAGGGAGGATGATGAGCAGTTCTTC.